Listed below are T cell receptor beta chains from one sample, sequenced in a study of CD8+CD57+ T cells in acquired aplastic anemia. MiXCR, applied by TCRdb to the reads, yields one record per CDR3 protein. Of around 180,000 distinct CDR3 sequences listed, under 50% are singletons. The sample comprised sorted CD4+, CD8+, or CD8+CD57+ T cells (not recorded which) from PBMCs. The origin of the receptors is a human donor with aplastic anemia. Both conserved end residues are part of each CDR3. D genes are given only for firm matches. A row's size may be missing; if present it is once, few, many or a size class.

TRBJ2-3	TRBV5-1	.	TRBD1	TGCGCCAGCAACCTGGACAGGGGATCAGATACGCAGTATTTT	CASNLDRGSDTQYF
TRBJ2-7	TRBV7-6	few	TRBD1	TGTGCCAGCAGCTCCCGTACAGGGGGCGAGCAGTACTTC	CASSSRTGGEQYF
TRBJ1-4	TRBV15	.	.	TGTGCCACCGCAAGCGGGGGCTACAATGAAAAACTGTTTTTT	CATASGGYNEKLFF
TRBJ2-7	TRBV20-1	.	TRBD1	TGCAGTGCTATAGACAGGGGGTGGGAGCAGTACTTC	CSAIDRGWEQYF
TRBJ1-2	TRBV5-8	many	.	TGTGCCAGCAGCTTGGCCTTGGGGGTAAGCTATGGCTACACCTTC	CASSLALGVSYGYTF
TRBJ1-3	TRBV15	.	.	TGTGCCACCAGCAATGGGGCGGTGAGAAACACCATATATTTT	CATSNGAVRNTIYF
TRBJ2-1	TRBV5-5	many	.	TGTGCCAGCAGCTTGGTCGGTGCGAATGAGCAGTTCTTC	CASSLVGANEQFF
TRBJ1-2	TRBV25-1	few	.	TGTGCCAGCAGCCCCGCCCCACAGGCCAGAGAGGGCTACACCTTC	CASSPAPQAREGYTF
TRBJ2-2	TRBV2	few	.	TGTGCCATCAGTGAGGGTTTACGAACCGGGGAGCTGTTTTTT	CAISEGLRTGELFF
TRBJ2-5	TRBV13	.	.	TGTGCCAGCAGCTTAGGACCAACGCGAGGGACCCAGTACTTC	CASSLGPTRGTQYF
TRBJ2-7	TRBV5-5	.	TRBD1	TGTGCCAGTACGACAGGGGTCGAGCAGTACTTC	CASTTGVEQYF
TRBJ2-2	TRBV25-1	.	TRBD2	TGTGCCAGCAGACAAGGGACTAGCAGTTACACCGGGGAGCTGTTTTTT	CASRQGTSSYTGELFF
TRBJ1-1	TRBV29-1	.	TRBD1	TGCAGCTCACGAAGGGACAGGGTAGGGGACGGCACTGAAGCTTTCTTT	CSSRRDRVGDGTEAFF
TRBJ1-2	TRBV3-1	many	TRBD1	TGTGCCAGCAGCCCGACTAGGCAGGGGGCCACTGGCTACACCTTC	CASSPTRQGATGYTF
TRBJ1-1	TRBV19	many	TRBD1	TGTGCCACCGGCGGAGGGGGCAACACTGAAGCTTTCTTT	CATGGGGNTEAFF
TRBJ2-5	TRBV2	once	TRBD2	TGTGCCAGCAAGCTAGCGGCTCCCCAAGAGACCCAGTACTTC	CASKLAAPQETQYF
TRBJ1-1	TRBV19	.	TRBD1	TGTGCCAGTAGATGGGGACAGGAGAACACTGAAGCTTTCTTT	CASRWGQENTEAFF
TRBJ2-3	TRBV5-4	.	.	TGTGCCAGCAGCTTGGCCGTCGATGCTAGCACAGATACGCAGTATTTT	CASSLAVDASTDTQYF
TRBJ2-1	TRBV12-3/TRBV12-4	.	.	TGTGCCAGCAGCGTAGGGGACTTCTCCTACAATGAGCAGTTCTTC	CASSVGDFSYNEQFF
TRBJ1-1	TRBV5-6	many	.	TGTGCCAGCAGCGAAGTTGGAATCGAAGCTTTCTTT	CASSEVGIEAFF
TRBJ2-5	TRBV19	.	.	TGTGCCAGTAGTATAAATCATGGGGGCCAAGAGACCCAGTACTTC	CASSINHGGQETQYF
TRBJ1-5	TRBV24-1	.	.	TGTGCCACCAGTGATCCGGGGGCAGGACAGCCCCAGCATTTT	CATSDPGAGQPQHF
TRBJ2-3	TRBV5-4	many	.	TGTGCCAGCAGCTTAGGGGGGCGAGGGGATACGCAGTATTTT	CASSLGGRGDTQYF